This TCR beta chain was observed in a study of T cells in Graves' hyperthyroidism and ophthalmopathy. The V and J ends lost 6 bases and 8 bases respectively, with 22 bases between them. CDR1 and CDR2 (germline): DFQATT, SNEGSKA (reference sequence). CDR3 length equals 14 residues. This clonotype was seen repeatedly, ten times or more. Template material for amplifying TCR beta CDR3 regions consisted of RNA transcripts. In the first-round RT-PCR of the TCR CDR3, the HTBI primer set was used. A single record per CDR3 protein comes from TCRdb applying MiXCR to the multiplex PCR reads. The sample includes 250,000 or so distinct CDR3 sequences, roughly 15% of them seen just once.

The sequenced material came from blood. V is TRBV20-1 and J is TRBJ1-2; D unresolved. The clonotype was recovered from a woman in her fifties or sixties with Graves' hyperthyroidism that later progressed to Graves' ophthalmopathy. This chain's CDR3 is CSARMDPPNRGYTF. CDR3 nucleotides: TGCAGTGCCCGGATGGACCCTCCCAACCGGGGCTACACCTTC.